This T cell receptor beta chain was found in a study of blood T cell repertoires in COVID-19. Produced via immunoSEQ multiplex PCR; TCRdb's table is partial and in-frame only. The profile shows fewer than 200,000 clones, 84% of them singletons. The CDR3 is 13 amino acids. CDR1 SNHLY and CDR2 FYNNEI come from the germline V gene. V lost 1 base, J lost 6 bases, and 6 bases lay in between. The specimen sequenced was peripheral blood. This TCR was recovered from a man aged 35 to 55 who had recovered from COVID-19. The V gene is TRBV2, the J gene TRBJ2-2; D uncertain. The CDR3: CASSEVAAGELFF. The CDR3 DNA reads TGTGCCAGCAGTGAAGTAGCTGCCGGGGAGCTGTTTTTT.